Listed here are 12 T cell receptor beta chains from one sample, sequenced in a study of blood T cell repertoires in COVID-19. Produced via immunoSEQ multiplex PCR; TCRdb's table is partial and in-frame only. The data show hundreds of thousands of clones, 86% seen once. The sequencing input was PBMCs or T cells enriched from blood (not recorded which). These receptors were collected from a man in his thirties or forties who had recovered from COVID-19.

CDR3 protein: CAGLQGISYNEQFF. CDR3 in DNA: TGTGCCGGGTTACAGGGTATATCCTACAATGAGCAGTTCTTC. This rearrangement joins TRBV2 to TRBJ2-1; tentatively, D is TRBD1 (6 bases). Germline-derived CDR1 and CDR2 are SNHLY and FYNNEI. Trimming removed 11 bases from V and 1 base from J, with 15 bases in between. The CDR3 totals 14 residues.

This sequence joins TRBV5-1 and TRBJ1-4; D may be TRBD1 (6 bases). The CDR3 totals 15 residues. CDR1 SGHRS and CDR2 YFSETQ come from the germline V gene. Trimming took 2 bases from V and 5 from J, leaving 13 bases between them. The CDR3 DNA reads as TGCGCCAGCAGCTTAATACAGGGATCCAATGAAAAACTGTTTTTT. Translating it yields CASSLIQGSNEKLFF.

This clone appeared once. The rearrangement uses TRBV19 and TRBJ1-5; 7 nucleotides agree with TRBD1. The CDR3 extends over 13 amino acids. The germline gives CDR1 LNHDA, CDR2 SQIVND (reference sequence). V was pared by 8 bases and J by 8 bases, with 9 bases of the junction left unmatched. The CDR3 reads CASCDRARKPQHF. The CDR3 coding sequence is TGTGCCAGTTGCGACAGGGCTAGAAAGCCCCAGCATTTT.

This rearrangement joins TRBV5-1 to TRBJ2-2; D perhaps matches TRBD1 (5 bases). CDR1 SGHRS and CDR2 YFSETQ come from the germline V gene. The CDR3 covers 17 residues. Trimming removed 4 bases at V and 0 bases at J, with 16 bases between. The CDR3 bases are TGCGCCAGCAGCCTAATTCCGACAGATACGAACACCGGGGAGCTGTTTTTT. Amino acid sequence: CASSLIPTDTNTGELFF.

This rearrangement joins TRBV5-6 to TRBJ2-3, with 8 nucleotides matching TRBD2. CDR3 length: 16 residues. CDR1 and CDR2 (germline): SGHDT, YYEEEE. V trimming: 4 bases; J trimming: 3 bases; junction bases outside the gene matches: 10. The CDR3 DNA sequence: TGTGCCAGCAGCCAGGACTTCGTAGCGGGGACAGATACGCAGTATTTT. This sequence encodes CASSQDFVAGTDTQYF.

The chain has TRBV28 and TRBJ1-1; 10 positions match TRBD1. From germline, CDR1 is MDHEN and CDR2 SYDVKM. The V and J ends lost 3 bases and 1 base, in that order; junction bases with no gene match: 11. This CDR3 comprises 18 residues. The CDR3 loop is CASSFLDRGREANTEAFF. In DNA form, the CDR3 reads TGTGCCAGCAGTTTTCTGGACAGGGGGAGAGAGGCGAACACTGAAGCTTTCTTT.

The J gene is TRBJ2-5, the V gene TRBV6-5; 9 nucleotides align to TRBD1. The CDR3 is 13 residues long. J was trimmed by 4 bases and V by 4 bases; bases with no gene match: 1. Looked up from germline, CDR1 is MNHEY and CDR2 is SVGAGI. The CDR3 protein is CASSLQGAETQYF. In DNA, the CDR3 is TGTGCCAGCAGTTTACAGGGGGCAGAGACCCAGTACTTC.

This sequence joins TRBV11-2 and TRBJ2-3, with 7 bases that match TRBD1. The V segment lost 4 bases and the J segment 2 bases; nucleotides outside the gene matches: 12. The length of the CDR3 is 17 residues. Germline V gene data show CDR1 as SGHAT and CDR2 as FQNNGV. CDR3 protein: CASSSLSGTDLTDTQYF. CDR3 DNA: TGTGCCAGCAGCTCCCTCTCCGGGACAGACCTCACAGATACGCAGTATTTT.

This rearrangement joins TRBV10-3 to TRBJ1-4; D remains unclear. Trimming shortened V by 4 bases and J by 8 bases, and 11 bases separated the two germline ends. Looked up from germline, CDR1 is ENHRY and CDR2 is SYGVKD. The CDR3 covers 13 residues. CDR3 DNA sequence: TGTGCCATCAGTGGCGTGGGAGGAGAAAAACTGTTTTTT. Its protein is CAISGVGGEKLFF.

This clone was observed a few times. J is TRBJ2-2 and V is TRBV10-1; 8 nucleotides match TRBD2. V lost 10 bases to trimming and J lost 0 bases; unmatched junction nucleotides: 4. This CDR3 is built from 14 residues. The germline V gene encodes CDR1 WNHNN and CDR2 SYGVQD (reference sequence). The CDR3 nucleotides are TGCGCCACCAGACTAGCGACGAACACCGGGGAGCTGTTTTTT. It is translated as CATRLATNTGELFF.

This chain connects TRBV7-2 to TRBJ2-3; 10 bases line up with TRBD2. V was clipped by 8 bases and J by 5 bases; unmatched bases: 10. The CDR3 extends over 15 amino acids. Looked up from germline, CDR1 is SGHTA and CDR2 is FQGNSA. The CDR3 nucleotides are TGTGCCAGCCAATGGAGCGGGGGGGCCGGAGATACGCAGTATTTT. As protein: CASQWSGGAGDTQYF. The full variable domain, with the rest looked up from reference TRBV7-2 and TRBJ2-3, is GAGVSQSPSNKVTEKGKDVELRCDPISGHTALYWYRQSLGQGLEFLIYFQGNSAPDKSGLPSDRFSAERTGGSVSTLTIQRTQQEDSAVYLCASQWSGGAGDTQYFGPGTRLTVL.

The V call is TRBV28, the J call TRBJ2-5; D ambiguous. Germline V gives CDR1 MDHEN, CDR2 SYDVKM. The CDR3 extends over 11 amino acids. The V end was cut by 6 bases, the J end by 5 bases, with 7 bases between. The CDR3 spells CASRLEETQYF. As DNA, the CDR3 is TGTGCCAGCAGGCTGGAGGAGACCCAGTACTTC.